The sequence of this T cell receptor (beta chain) was determined in a study of shared clonotypes between healthy human individuals. Study-level information: Sampling drew on donors who were a couple of women and three men aged 18 to 49.

This clone showed up just a few times. Naive CD8 cells were CD45RO-negative, positively selected for CCR7, excluding terminally differentiated effector memory CD45RA+ cells. The germline V gene encodes CDR1 SGHVS and CDR2 FQNEAQ. CDR3 size: 14 residues. The junction had 4 bases not matched to a gene; V was cut back by 5 bases and J by 8 bases. Deep was the level used in running the assay. As handled by the study authors: ImmunoSEQ only sent back junction sequences with no quality scores, so filtering was done differently. Assay used: immunoSEQ multiplex PCR; TCRdb lists only in-frame clones, some missing. V, J and clone size derive from that table, while D and trimming were established from the DNA sequence. In the table there are millions of clones, 85% to 95% of which are singletons.

The sequenced material came from naive CD8+ T cells sorted from blood. This clonotype was obtained from a man aged 18 to 30 in good health. The chain links TRBV7-8 to TRBJ1-6; the match to TRBD1 covers 9 bases. CDR3 region: CASSEGQGYSPLHF. The CDR3 nucleotides read TGTGCCAGCAGCGAGGGACAGGGCTATTCACCCCTCCACTTT. The whole variable domain, remainder taken from reference TRBV7-8 and TRBJ1-6, is GAGVSQSPRYKVAKRGQDVALRCDPISGHVSLFWYQQALGQGPEFLTYFQNEAQLDKSGLPSDRFFAERPEGSVSTLKIQRTQQEDSAVYLCASSEGQGYSPLHFGNGTRLTVT.